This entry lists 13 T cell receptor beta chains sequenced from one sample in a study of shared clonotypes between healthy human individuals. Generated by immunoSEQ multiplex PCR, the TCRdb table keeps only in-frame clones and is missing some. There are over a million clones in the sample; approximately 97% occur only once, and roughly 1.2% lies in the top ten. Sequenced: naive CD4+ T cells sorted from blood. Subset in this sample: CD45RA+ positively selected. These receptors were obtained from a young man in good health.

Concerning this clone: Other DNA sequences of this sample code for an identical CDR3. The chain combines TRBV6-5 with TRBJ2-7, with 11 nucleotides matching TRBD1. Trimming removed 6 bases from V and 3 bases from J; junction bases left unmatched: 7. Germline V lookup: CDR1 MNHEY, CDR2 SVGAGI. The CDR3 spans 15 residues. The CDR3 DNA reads TGTGCCAGCAGCCGCACCGGGACAGGGGGCTACGAGCAGTACTTC. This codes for CASSRTGTGGYEQYF.

CDR3 protein: CASTPGFGVGTEAFF. In nucleotides, the CDR3 is TGTGCCAGCACCCCTGGGTTTGGGGTCGGCACTGAAGCTTTCTTT. J is TRBJ1-1 and V is TRBV7-2; no reliable D call. There are 15 residues in the CDR3. Germline-derived CDR1 and CDR2 are SGHTA and FQGNSA. With 7 bases removed from V and 4 bases from J, the gap between germline ends came to 19 bases.

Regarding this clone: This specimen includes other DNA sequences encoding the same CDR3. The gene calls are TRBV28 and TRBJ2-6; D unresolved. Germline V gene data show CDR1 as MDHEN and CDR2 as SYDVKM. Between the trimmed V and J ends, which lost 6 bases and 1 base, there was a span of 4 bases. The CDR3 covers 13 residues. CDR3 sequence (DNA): TGTGCCAGCAGCCCATCTGGGGCCAACGTCCTGACTTTC. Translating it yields CASSPSGANVLTF.

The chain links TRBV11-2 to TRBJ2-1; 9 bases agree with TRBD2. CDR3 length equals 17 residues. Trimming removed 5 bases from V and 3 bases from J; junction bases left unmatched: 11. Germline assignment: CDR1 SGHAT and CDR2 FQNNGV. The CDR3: CASSPSGASGNYNEQFF. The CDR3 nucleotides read TGTGCCAGCAGCCCCTCGGGGGCTAGCGGGAACTACAATGAGCAGTTCTTC.

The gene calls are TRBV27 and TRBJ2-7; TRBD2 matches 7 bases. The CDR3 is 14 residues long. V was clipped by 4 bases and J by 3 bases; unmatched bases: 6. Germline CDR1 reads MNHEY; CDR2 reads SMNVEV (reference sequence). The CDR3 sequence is CASSYSGRVYEQYF. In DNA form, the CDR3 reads TGTGCCAGCAGTTATAGCGGGCGGGTCTACGAGCAGTACTTC.

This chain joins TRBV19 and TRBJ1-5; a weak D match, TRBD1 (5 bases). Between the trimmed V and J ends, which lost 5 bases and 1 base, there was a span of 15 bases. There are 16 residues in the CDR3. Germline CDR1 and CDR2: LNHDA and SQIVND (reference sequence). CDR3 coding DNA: TGTGCCAGTAGTTTGGGGGAAGGGAGAAGCAATCAGCCCCAGCATTTT. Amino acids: CASSLGEGRSNQPQHF.

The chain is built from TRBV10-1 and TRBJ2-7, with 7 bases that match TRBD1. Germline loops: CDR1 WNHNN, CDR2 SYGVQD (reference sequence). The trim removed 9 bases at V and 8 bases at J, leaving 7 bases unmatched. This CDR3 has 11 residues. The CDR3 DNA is TGCGCCAGGTGGGGACAGCGACAGCAGTACTTC. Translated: CARWGQRQQYF.

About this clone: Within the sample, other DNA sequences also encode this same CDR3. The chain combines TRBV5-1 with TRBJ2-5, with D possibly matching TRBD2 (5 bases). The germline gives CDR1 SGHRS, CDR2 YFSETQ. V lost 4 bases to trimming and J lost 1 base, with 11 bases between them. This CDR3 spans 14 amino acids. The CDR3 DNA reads TGCGCCAGCAGCACTGGACTCCTCCAAGAGACCCAGTACTTC. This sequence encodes CASSTGLLQETQYF.

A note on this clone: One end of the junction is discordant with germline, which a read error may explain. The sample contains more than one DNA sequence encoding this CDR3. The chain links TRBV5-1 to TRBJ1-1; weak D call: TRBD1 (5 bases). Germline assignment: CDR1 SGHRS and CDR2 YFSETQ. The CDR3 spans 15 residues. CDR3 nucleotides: TGCGCCAGCAGCTTGGCTCGTGGGACGGCCACTGAAGCTTTTTTT. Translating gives CASSLARGTATEAFF.

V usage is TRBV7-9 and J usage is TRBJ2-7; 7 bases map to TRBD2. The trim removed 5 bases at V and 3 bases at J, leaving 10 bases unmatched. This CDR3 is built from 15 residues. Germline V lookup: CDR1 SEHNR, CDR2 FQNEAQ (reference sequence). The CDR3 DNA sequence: TGTGCCAGCAGCCGGTTAGGACTAGGGAACTACGAGCAGTACTTC. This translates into CASSRLGLGNYEQYF. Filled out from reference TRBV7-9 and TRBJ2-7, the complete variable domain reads DTGVSQNPRHKITKRGQNVTFRCDPISEHNRLYWYRQTLGQGPEFLTYFQNEAQLEKSRLLSDRFSAERPKGSFSTLEIQRTEQGDSAMYLCASSRLGLGNYEQYFGPGTRLTVT.

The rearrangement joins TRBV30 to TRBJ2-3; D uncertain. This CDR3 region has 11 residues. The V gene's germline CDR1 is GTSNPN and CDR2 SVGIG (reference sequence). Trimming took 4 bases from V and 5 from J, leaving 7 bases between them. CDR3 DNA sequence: TGTGCCTGGACGGCAGAAGATACGCAGTATTTT. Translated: CAWTAEDTQYF.

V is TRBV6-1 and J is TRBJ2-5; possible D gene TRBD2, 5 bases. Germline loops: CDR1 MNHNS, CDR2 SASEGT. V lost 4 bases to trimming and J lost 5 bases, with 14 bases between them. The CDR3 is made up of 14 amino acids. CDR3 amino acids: CASSAFPGIETQYF. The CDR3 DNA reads TGTGCCAGCAGTGCGTTTCCGGGGATCGAGACCCAGTACTTC.

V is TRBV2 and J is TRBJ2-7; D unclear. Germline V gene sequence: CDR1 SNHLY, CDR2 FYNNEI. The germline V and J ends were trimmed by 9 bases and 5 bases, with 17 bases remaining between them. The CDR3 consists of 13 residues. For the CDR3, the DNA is TGTGCCAGTCGCCCAGGCCACGGCGACGAGCAGTACTTC. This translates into CASRPGHGDEQYF.